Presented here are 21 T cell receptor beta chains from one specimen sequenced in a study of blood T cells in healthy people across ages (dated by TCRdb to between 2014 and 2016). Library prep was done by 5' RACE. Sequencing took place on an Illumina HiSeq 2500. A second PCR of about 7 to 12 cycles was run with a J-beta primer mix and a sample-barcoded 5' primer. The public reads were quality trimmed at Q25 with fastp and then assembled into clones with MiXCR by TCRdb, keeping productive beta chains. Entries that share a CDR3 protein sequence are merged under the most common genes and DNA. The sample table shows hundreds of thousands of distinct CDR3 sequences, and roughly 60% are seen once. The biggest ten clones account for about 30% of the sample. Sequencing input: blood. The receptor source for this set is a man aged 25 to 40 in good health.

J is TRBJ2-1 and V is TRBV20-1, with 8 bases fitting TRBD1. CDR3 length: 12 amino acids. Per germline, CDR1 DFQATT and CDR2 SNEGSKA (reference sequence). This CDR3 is CSPGGLYNEQFF. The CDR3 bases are TGCAGCCCAGGGGGCCTTTACAATGAGCAGTTCTTC.

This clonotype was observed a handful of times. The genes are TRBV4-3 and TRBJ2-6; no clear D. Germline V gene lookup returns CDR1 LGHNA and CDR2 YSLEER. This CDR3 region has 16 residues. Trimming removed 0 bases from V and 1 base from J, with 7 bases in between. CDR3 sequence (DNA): TGCGCCAGCAGCCAAGACTGGCTTTCTGGGGCCAACGTCCTGACTTTC. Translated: CASSQDWLSGANVLTF.

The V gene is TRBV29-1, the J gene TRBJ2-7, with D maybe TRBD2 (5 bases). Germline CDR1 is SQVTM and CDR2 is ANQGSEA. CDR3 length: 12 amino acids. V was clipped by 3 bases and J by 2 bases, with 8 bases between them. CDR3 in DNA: TGCAGCGTTGAGGAGGCCACCTACGAGCAGTACTTC. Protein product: CSVEEATYEQYF.

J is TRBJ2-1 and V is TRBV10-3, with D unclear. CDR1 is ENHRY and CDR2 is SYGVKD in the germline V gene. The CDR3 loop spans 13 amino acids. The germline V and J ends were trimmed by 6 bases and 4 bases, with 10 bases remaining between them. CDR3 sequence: CAISPVEYNEQFF. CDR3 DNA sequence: TGTGCCATCAGCCCTGTGGAATACAATGAGCAGTTCTTC.

The CDR3 protein is CASSEWQGKKNEQFF. Written as DNA, the CDR3 is TGTGCCAGCAGTGAATGGCAGGGTAAGAAGAATGAGCAGTTCTTC. This chain uses TRBV2 with TRBJ2-1, with D perhaps matching TRBD1 (5 bases). The CDR3 is 15 amino acids. V was trimmed by 2 bases and J by 7 bases, leaving 15 bases between them. CDR1 is SNHLY and CDR2 is FYNNEI in the germline V gene.

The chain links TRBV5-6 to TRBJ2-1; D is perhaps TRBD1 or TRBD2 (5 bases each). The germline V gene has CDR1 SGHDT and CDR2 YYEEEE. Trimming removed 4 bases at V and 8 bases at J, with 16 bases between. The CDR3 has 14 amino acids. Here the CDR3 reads CASSLIGADDEQFF. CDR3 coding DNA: TGTGCCAGCAGCCTCATCGGGGCTGACGATGAGCAGTTCTTC.

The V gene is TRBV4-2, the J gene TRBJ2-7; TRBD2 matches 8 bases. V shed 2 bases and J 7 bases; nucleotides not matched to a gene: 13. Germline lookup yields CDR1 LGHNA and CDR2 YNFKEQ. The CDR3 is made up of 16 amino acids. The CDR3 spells CASSQSGSGGADEQYF. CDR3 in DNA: TGTGCCAGCAGCCAATCCGGCAGCGGGGGTGCGGATGAGCAGTACTTC.

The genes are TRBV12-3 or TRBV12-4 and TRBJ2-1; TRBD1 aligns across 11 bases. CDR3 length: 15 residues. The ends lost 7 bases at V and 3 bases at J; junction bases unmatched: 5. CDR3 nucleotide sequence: TGTGCCAGCACCAGGGGACAGGGGGTCTACAATGAGCAGTTCTTC. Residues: CASTRGQGVYNEQFF.

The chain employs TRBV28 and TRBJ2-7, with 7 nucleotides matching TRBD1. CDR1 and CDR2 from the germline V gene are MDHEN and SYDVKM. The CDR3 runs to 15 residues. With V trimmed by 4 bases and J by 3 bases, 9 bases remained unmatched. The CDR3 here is CASSYNRGGFYEQYF. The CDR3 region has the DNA TGTGCCAGCAGTTATAACAGGGGCGGCTTCTACGAGCAGTACTTC. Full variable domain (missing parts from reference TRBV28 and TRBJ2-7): DVKVTQSSRYLVKRTGEKVFLECVQDMDHENMFWYRQDPGLGLRLIYFSYDVKMKEKGDIPEGYSVSREKKERFSLILESASTNQTSMYLCASSYNRGGFYEQYFGPGTRLTVT.

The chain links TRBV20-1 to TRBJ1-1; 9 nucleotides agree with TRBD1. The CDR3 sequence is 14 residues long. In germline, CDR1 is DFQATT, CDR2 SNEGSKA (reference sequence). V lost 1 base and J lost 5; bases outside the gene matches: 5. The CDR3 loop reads CSARATGGWTEAFF. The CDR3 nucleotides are TGCAGTGCTAGAGCGACAGGGGGGTGGACTGAAGCTTTCTTT.

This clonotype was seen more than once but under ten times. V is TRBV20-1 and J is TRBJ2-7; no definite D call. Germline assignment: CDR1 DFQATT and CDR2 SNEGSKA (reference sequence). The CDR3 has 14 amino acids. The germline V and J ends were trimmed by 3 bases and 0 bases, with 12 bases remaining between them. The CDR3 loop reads CSARDGSSSYEQYF. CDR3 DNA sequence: TGCAGTGCTAGGGACGGATCGAGCTCCTACGAGCAGTACTTC.

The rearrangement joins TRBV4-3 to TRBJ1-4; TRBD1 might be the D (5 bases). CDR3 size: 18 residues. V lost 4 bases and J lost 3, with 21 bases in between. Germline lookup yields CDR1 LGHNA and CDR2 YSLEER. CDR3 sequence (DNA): TGCGCCAGCAGCCTGACAGAACTCTCGGGCAGCTCTAATGAAAAACTGTTTTTT. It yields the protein CASSLTELSGSSNEKLFF.

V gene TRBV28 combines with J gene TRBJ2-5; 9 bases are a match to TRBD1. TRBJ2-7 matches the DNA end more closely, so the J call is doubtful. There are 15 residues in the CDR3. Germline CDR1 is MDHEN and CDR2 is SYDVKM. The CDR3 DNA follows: TGTGCCAGCAGTTTACGTCCGGGACAGGGATACGAGCAGTACTTC. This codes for CASSLRPGQGYEQYF.

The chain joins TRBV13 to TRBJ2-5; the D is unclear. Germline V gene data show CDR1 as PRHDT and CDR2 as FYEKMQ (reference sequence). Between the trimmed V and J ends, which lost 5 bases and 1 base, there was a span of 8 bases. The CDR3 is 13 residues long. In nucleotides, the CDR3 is TGTGCCAGCAGCCTTCACCTCCAAGAGACCCAGTACTTC. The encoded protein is CASSLHLQETQYF.

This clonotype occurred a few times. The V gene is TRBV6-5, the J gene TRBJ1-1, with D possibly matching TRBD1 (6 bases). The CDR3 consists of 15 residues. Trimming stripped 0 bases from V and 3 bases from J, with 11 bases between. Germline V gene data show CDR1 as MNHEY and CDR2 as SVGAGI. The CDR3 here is CASSYSGGPDTEAFF. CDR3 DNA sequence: TGTGCCAGCAGTTACTCGGGGGGCCCGGACACTGAAGCTTTCTTT.

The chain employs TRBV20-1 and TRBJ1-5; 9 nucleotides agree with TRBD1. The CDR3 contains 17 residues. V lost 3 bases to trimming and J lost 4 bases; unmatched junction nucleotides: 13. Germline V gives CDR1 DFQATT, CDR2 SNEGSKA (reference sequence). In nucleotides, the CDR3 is TGCAGTGCTAGGGGTCGGAGGGACAGGGCTTTAAATCAGCCCCAGCATTTT. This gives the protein CSARGRRDRALNQPQHF.

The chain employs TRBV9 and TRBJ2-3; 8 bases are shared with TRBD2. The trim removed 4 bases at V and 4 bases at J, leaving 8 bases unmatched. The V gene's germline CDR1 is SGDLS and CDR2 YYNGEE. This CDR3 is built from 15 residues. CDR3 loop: CASSPPAGGPDTQYF. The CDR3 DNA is TGTGCCAGCAGCCCCCCTGCGGGGGGCCCAGATACGCAGTATTTT.

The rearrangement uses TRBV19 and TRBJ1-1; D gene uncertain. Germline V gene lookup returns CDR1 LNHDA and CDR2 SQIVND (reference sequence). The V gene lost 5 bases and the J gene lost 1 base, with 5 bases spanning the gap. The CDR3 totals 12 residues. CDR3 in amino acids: CASSGPNTEAFF. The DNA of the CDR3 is TGTGCCAGTAGTGGGCCGAACACTGAAGCTTTCTTT.

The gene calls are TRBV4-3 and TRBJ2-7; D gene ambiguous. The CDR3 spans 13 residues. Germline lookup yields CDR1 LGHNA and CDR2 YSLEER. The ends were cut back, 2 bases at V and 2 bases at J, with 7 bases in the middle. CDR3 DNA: TGCGCCAGCAGCCAAAGCCTCCCCTACGAGCAGTACTTC. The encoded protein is CASSQSLPYEQYF.

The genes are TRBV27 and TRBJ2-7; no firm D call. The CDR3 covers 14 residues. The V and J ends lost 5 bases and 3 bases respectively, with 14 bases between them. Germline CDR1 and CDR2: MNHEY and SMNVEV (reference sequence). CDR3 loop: CASSGSPAFYEQYF. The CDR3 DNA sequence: TGTGCCAGCAGTGGATCCCCCGCTTTCTACGAGCAGTACTTC.

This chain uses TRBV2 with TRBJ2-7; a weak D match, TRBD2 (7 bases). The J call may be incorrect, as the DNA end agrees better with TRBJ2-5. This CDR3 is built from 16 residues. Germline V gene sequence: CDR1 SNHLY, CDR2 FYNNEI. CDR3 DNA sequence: TGTGCCAGCAGTGGTACAGGGCGGGGGTTACAGGAGACCCAGTACTTC. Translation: CASSGTGRGLQETQYF.